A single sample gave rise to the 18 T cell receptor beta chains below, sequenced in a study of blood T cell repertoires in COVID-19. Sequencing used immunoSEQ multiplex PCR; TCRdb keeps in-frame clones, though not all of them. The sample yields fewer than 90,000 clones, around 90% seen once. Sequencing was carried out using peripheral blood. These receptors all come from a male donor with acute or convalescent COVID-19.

This CDR3 is CASRGRGTEAFF. The CDR3 DNA follows: TGTGCCAGCAGGGGGCGTGGCACTGAAGCTTTCTTT. The rearrangement links TRBV6-6 to TRBJ1-1, with D possibly matching TRBD1 (5 bases). Trimming removed 6 bases at V and 4 bases at J, with 9 bases between. The germline V gene encodes CDR1 MNHNY and CDR2 SVGAGI (reference sequence). The CDR3 runs to 12 residues.

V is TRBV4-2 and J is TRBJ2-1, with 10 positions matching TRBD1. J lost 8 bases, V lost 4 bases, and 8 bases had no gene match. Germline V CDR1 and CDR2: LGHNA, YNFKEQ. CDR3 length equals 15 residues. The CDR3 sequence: CASSLVGQGRDEQFF. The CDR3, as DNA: TGTGCCAGCAGCCTTGTGGGACAGGGGCGCGATGAGCAGTTCTTC.

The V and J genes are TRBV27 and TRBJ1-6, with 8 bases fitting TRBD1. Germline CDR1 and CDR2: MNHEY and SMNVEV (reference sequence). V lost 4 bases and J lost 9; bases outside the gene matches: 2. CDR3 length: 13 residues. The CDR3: CASSSGGTSPLHF. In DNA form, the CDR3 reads TGTGCCAGCAGTTCAGGGGGCACTTCACCCCTCCACTTT.

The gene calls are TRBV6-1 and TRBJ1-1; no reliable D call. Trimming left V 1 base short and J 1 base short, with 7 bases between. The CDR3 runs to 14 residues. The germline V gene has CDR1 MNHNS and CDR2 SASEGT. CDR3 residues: CASSEVFRNTEAFF. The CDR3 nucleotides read TGTGCCAGCAGTGAAGTTTTTCGGAACACTGAAGCTTTCTTT.

The CDR3 region is CAWSSGVDEQFF. The CDR3 DNA reads as TGTGCCTGGAGTTCAGGGGTGGATGAGCAGTTCTTC. The V gene is TRBV30, the J gene TRBJ2-1, with a weak D call TRBD1 (6 bases). The CDR3 covers 12 residues. Trimming cost V 2 bases and J 8 bases, with 10 bases left between them. The germline V gene encodes CDR1 GTSNPN and CDR2 SVGIG (reference sequence).

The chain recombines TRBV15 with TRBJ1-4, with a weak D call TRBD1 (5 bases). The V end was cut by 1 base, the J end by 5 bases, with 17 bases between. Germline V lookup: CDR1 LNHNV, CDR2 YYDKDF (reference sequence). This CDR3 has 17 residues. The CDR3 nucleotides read TGTGCCACCAGCAGAGTCGGACATGGGGCCGCGAATGAAAAACTGTTTTTT. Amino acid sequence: CATSRVGHGAANEKLFF.

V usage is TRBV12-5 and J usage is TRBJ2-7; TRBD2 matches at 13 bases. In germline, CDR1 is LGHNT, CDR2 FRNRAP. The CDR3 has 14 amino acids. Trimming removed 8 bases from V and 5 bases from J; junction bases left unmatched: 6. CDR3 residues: CASSRGLAGNEQYF. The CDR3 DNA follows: TGTGCTAGTTCCCGGGGACTAGCGGGGAACGAGCAGTACTTC.

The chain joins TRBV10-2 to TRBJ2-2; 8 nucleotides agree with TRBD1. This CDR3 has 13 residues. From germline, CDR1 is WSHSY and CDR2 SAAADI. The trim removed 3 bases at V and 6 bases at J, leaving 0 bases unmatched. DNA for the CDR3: TGCGCCAGCAGTGAACAGGGGGCCGGGGAGCTGTTTTTT. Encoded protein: CASSEQGAGELFF.

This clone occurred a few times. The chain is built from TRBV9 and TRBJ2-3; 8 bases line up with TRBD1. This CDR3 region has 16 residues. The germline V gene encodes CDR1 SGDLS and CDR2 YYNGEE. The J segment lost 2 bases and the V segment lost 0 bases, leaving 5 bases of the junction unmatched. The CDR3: CASSVAAGGFTDTQYF. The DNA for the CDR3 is TGTGCCAGCAGCGTAGCGGCAGGGGGCTTCACAGATACGCAGTATTTT.

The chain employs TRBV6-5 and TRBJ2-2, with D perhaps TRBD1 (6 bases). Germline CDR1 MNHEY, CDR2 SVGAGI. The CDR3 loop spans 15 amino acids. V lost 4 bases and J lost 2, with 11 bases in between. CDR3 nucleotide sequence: TGTGCCAGCAGTTCCATACAGGGAAACACCGGGGAGCTGTTTTTT. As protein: CASSSIQGNTGELFF.

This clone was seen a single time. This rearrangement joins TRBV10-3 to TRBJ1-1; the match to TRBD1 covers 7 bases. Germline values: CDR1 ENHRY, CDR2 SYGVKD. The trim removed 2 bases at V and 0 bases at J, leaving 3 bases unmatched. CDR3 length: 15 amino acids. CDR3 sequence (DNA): TGTGCCATCAGTGAGAACACAGGGGTGAACACTGAAGCTTTCTTT. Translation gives CAISENTGVNTEAFF.

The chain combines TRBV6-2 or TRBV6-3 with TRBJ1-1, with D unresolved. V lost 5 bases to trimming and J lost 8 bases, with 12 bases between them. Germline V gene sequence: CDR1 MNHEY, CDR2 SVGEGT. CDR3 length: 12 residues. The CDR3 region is CASSLFREEAFF. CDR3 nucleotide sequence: TGTGCCAGCAGTCTGTTCCGCGAGGAAGCTTTCTTT.

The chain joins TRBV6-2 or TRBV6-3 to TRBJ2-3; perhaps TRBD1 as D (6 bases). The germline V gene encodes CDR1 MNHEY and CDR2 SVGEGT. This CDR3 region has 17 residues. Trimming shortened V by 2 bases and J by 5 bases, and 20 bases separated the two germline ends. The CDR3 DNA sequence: TGTGCCAGCAGTTACCCACCAGGCAGGGGCGCGGTAGATACGCAGTATTTT. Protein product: CASSYPPGRGAVDTQYF.

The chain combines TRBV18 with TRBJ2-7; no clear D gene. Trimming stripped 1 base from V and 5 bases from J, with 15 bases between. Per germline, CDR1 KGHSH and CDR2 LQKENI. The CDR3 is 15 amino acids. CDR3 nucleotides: TGTGCCAGCTCACCACTCGGAGCTGCGGTGGACGAGCAGTACTTC. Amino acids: CASSPLGAAVDEQYF.

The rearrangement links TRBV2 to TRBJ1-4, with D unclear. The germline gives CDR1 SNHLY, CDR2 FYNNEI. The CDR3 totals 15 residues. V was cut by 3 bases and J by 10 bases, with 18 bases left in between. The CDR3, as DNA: TGTGCCAGCAGTGAGGTGGGCGTTACGAAAGGAAAACTGTTTTTT. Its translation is CASSEVGVTKGKLFF.

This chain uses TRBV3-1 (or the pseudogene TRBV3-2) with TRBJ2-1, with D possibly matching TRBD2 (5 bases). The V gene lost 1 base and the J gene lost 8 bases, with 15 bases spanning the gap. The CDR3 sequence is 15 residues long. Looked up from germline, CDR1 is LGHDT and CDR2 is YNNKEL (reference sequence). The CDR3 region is CASSQGPARVHEQFF. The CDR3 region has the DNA TGTGCCAGCAGCCAAGGCCCCGCGAGGGTCCATGAGCAGTTCTTC.

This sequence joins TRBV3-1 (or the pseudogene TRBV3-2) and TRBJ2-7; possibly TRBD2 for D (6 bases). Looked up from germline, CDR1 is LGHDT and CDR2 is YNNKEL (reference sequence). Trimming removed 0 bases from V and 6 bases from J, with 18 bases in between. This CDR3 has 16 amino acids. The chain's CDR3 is CASSQEQRSGRREQYF. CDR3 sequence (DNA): TGTGCCAGCAGCCAAGAACAGCGGTCAGGGAGGCGCGAGCAGTACTTC.

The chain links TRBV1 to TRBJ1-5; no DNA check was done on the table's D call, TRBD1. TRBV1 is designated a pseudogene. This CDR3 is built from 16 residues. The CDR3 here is CTSSQDGTGEGQPQHF. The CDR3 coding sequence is TGCACCAGCAGCCAAGATGGGACAGGGGAAGGTCAGCCCCAGCATTTT.